Included here is one T cell receptor (beta chain) sequence, with context. Its antigen is unidentified. The record originates from a study of shared clonotypes between healthy human individuals. Study conclusions and caveats: Non-shared clonotypes displayed generation probabilities falling below those of clonotypes present in all four donors.

The CDR3 contains 13 residues. V gave up 4 bases and J gave up 1 base, with 8 bases separating them. Germline V gene data show CDR1 as SGHRS and CDR2 as YFSETQ. Deep-level settings were used for running the assay. Over several immunoSEQ plates, each subset's genomic DNA was distributed in even portions. Source study methods: ImmunoSEQ yielded junction-only sequences lacking quality scores, so filtering differed. Assay: immunoSEQ multiplex PCR; the TCRdb copy retains only in-frame clones and omits some. From that table come the V and J calls and clone size; the DNA was used to work out D and trimming. The sample carries roughly 1.5 million clones, 98% recorded once.

Input material: naive CD4+ T cells sorted from blood. Documented subset: CD45RA+ positively selected. The clonotype originates from a young man in good health. The chain combines TRBV5-1 with TRBJ1-1; unclear D gene. In DNA, the CDR3 is TGCGCCAGCAGCGCCGCAGGGAACACTGAAGCTTTCTTT. Amino acid sequence: CASSAAGNTEAFF. Full variable domain (rest looked up from reference TRBV5-1 and TRBJ1-1): KAGVTQTPRYLIKTRGQQVTLSCSPISGHRSVSWYQQTPGQGLQFLFEYFSETQRNKGNFPGRFSGRQFSNSRSEMNVSTLELGDSALYLCASSAAGNTEAFFGQGTRLTVV.